These T cell receptor beta chains were read from a single sample in a study of neurological immune-mediated disorders. TCRdb redid the calling of the 5' RACE reads with MiXCR, one entry per CDR3 protein. The sample has approximately 30,000 distinct CDR3 sequences; roughly 3.7% are singletons. Sequencing was done on a sample of CD4+ T cells from blood. Every receptor here comes from a woman aged 40 to 50 in good health. CDR3s include the opening cysteine and the closing phenylalanine or tryptophan. The D gene is left open where the match is weak. Clone size is given for some rows only: seen once, a few or many times, or a class if the clone is expanded.

clone_size,v_call,j_call,d_call,cdr3_aa,cdr3_nt
many,TRBV28,TRBJ1-1,.,CASSFYSTPSTEAFF,TGTGCCAGCAGTTTTTACAGTACCCCGTCCACTGAAGCTTTCTTT
many,TRBV12-3/TRBV12-4,TRBJ1-1,.,CASRPTGTNTEAFF,TGTGCCAGCAGACCAACAGGGACGAACACTGAAGCTTTCTTT
many,TRBV5-1,TRBJ1-1,TRBD1,CASRPGGGPEAFF,TGCGCCAGCAGACCAGGAGGGGGCCCTGAAGCTTTCTTT
many,TRBV18,TRBJ2-1,TRBD2,CASSPRREGEQFF,TGTGCCAGCTCGCCCCGTAGGGAGGGTGAGCAGTTCTTC
.,TRBV6-1,TRBJ2-7,TRBD1,CASSGVGTGTGGNEQYF,TGTGCCAGCAGTGGCGTGGGCACCGGGACAGGGGGCAACGAGCAGTACTTC
many,TRBV28,TRBJ1-1,.,CASVAGPITEAFF,TGTGCCAGCGTGGCGGGGCCCATCACTGAAGCTTTCTTT
many,TRBV20-1,TRBJ2-1,.,CSVEPGTTGDEQFF,TGCAGTGTAGAGCCTGGGACTACAGGGGATGAGCAGTTCTTC
many,TRBV5-1,TRBJ2-3,TRBD2,CASSLLGLAGGISTDTQYF,TGCGCCAGCAGCTTGCTTGGACTAGCGGGGGGGATAAGCACAGATACGCAGTATTTT
many,TRBV11-2,TRBJ2-2,.,CASRPGWAGELFF,TGTGCCAGCAGACCCGGCTGGGCCGGGGAGCTGTTTTTT
many,TRBV24-1,TRBJ2-1,TRBD1,CATSDFHKTGARTYNEQFF,TGTGCCACCAGTGATTTTCACAAGACAGGGGCCAGGACTTACAATGAGCAGTTCTTC
many,TRBV2,TRBJ2-5,.,CASSPQKTQYF,TGTGCCAGCAGTCCACAGAAGACCCAGTACTTC
many,TRBV20-1,TRBJ2-2,.,CSALRGAATGELFF,TGCAGTGCCCTCCGAGGGGCGGCCACCGGGGAGCTGTTTTTT
many,TRBV20-1,TRBJ2-3,.,CSAKSRDRTDTQYF,TGCAGTGCTAAGTCCAGGGACCGCACAGATACGCAGTATTTT
many,TRBV7-9,TRBJ2-1,TRBD1,CASSATGGFYNEQFF,TGTGCCAGCAGCGCCACAGGGGGCTTCTACAATGAGCAGTTCTTC
many,TRBV4-1,TRBJ2-1,TRBD2,CASSSRTQRAGASYNEQFF,TGCGCCAGCAGCTCACGGACTCAAAGAGCGGGAGCCTCCTACAATGAGCAGTTCTTC
many,TRBV5-1,TRBJ1-6,.,CASSRSDSTNSPLHF,TGCGCCAGCAGCAGATCGGACAGTACTAATTCACCCCTCCACTTT
many,TRBV5-1,TRBJ2-3,.,CASSLGSDTQYF,TGCGCCAGCAGCTTGGGTTCAGATACGCAGTATTTT
many,TRBV7-9,TRBJ2-7,TRBD2,CASSLSGSPYEQYF,TGTGCCAGCAGCCTAAGCGGGAGTCCCTACGAGCAGTACTTC
.,TRBV2,TRBJ1-5,.,CASSESRNGNQPQHF,TGTGCCAGCAGTGAGTCCCGGAACGGCAATCAGCCCCAGCATTTT
many,TRBV3-1,TRBJ2-4,TRBD2,CASSQDNRLAVSNIQYF,TGTGCCAGCAGCCAAGATAATAGACTAGCGGTTTCAAACATTCAGTACTTC
many,TRBV12-3/TRBV12-4,TRBJ2-1,TRBD2,CASSRLAGNHEQFF,TGTGCCAGCAGTCGACTAGCGGGAAACCATGAGCAGTTCTTC
many,TRBV4-1,TRBJ2-3,.,CASSRDSGTDTQYF,TGCGCCAGCAGCCGGGACTCCGGCACAGATACGCAGTATTTT
many,TRBV5-1,TRBJ2-7,.,CASSLAGPAPRYEQYF,TGCGCCAGCAGCTTGGCGGGTCCGGCGCCTCGGTACGAGCAGTACTTC
many,TRBV7-3,TRBJ2-1,TRBD2,CASSSYPPGLAMDEQFF,TGTGCCAGCAGCTCCTACCCCCCGGGACTAGCGATGGATGAGCAGTTCTTC
many,TRBV29-1,TRBJ1-2,.,CSVVSRGGYTF,TGCAGCGTTGTGAGCCGGGGAGGCTACACCTTC
.,TRBV20-1,TRBJ2-1,TRBD2,CSASDSGGYEQFF,TGCAGTGCTAGTGATAGCGGGGGTTATGAGCAGTTCTTC
many,TRBV20-1,TRBJ1-2,.,CSAQSETGYGYTF,TGCAGTGCCCAGTCCGAGACGGGCTATGGCTACACCTTC
many,TRBV27,TRBJ1-6,TRBD1,CASSLSVRGRGLLYNSPLHF,TGTGCCAGCAGCCTTTCGGTCAGGGGGCGCGGGCTACTTTATAATTCACCCCTCCACTTT
many,TRBV20-1,TRBJ1-3,.,CSARQAVGNTIYF,TGCAGTGCCAGACAGGCTGTGGGAAACACCATATATTTT
many,TRBV20-1,TRBJ2-3,TRBD2,CSAINRGGGTDTQYF,TGCAGTGCTATAAATCGGGGGGGAGGCACAGATACGCAGTATTTT
many,TRBV2,TRBJ2-2,TRBD2,CASSSTSGANTGELFF,TGTGCCAGCAGTTCTACTAGCGGAGCGAACACCGGGGAGCTGTTTTTT
many,TRBV11-3,TRBJ2-1,.,CASSLRDYNEQFF,TGTGCCAGCAGCCTGCGGGATTACAATGAGCAGTTCTTC
many,TRBV6-4,TRBJ1-1,.,CASSKGENTEAFF,TGTGCCAGCAGTAAGGGGGAGAACACTGAAGCTTTCTTT
many,TRBV5-1,TRBJ2-3,TRBD2,CASSGGDYSNTQYF,TGCGCCAGCAGCGGCGGGGACTATTCAAATACGCAGTATTTT
many,TRBV6-1,TRBJ2-3,.,CASSELDTQYF,TGTGCCAGCAGTGAATTGGATACGCAGTATTTT
many,TRBV7-2,TRBJ2-1,.,CASSPSLEQFF,TGTGCCAGCAGCCCAAGTCTTGAGCAGTTCTTC
many,TRBV12-3/TRBV12-4,TRBJ1-2,TRBD1,CASSFTAGGPYGYTF,TGTGCCAGCAGTTTCACCGCAGGGGGTCCCTATGGCTACACCTTC
many,TRBV5-1,TRBJ2-3,.,CASIQAPGGVDTQYF,TGCGCCAGCATTCAAGCCCCGGGGGGCGTGGATACGCAGTATTTT
many,TRBV12-5,TRBJ2-5,TRBD1,CASGLAQGAGETQYF,TGTGCTAGTGGTTTGGCACAGGGGGCCGGAGAGACCCAGTACTTC
many,TRBV21-1,TRBJ1-5,.,CASTRKGQGDQPQHF,TGTGCCAGCACCCGAAAAGGGCAGGGGGACCAGCCCCAGCATTTT
many,TRBV4-2,TRBJ1-2,.,CASSQNYGYTF,TGTGCCAGCAGCCAGAACTATGGCTACACCTTC
many,TRBV5-1,TRBJ1-2,.,CASSVDGFNYGYTF,TGCGCCAGCAGCGTGGACGGGTTTAACTATGGCTACACCTTC
few,TRBV20-1,TRBJ1-5,TRBD1,CSARHRGSNQPQHF,TGCAGTGCTAGACACAGGGGTAGCAATCAGCCCCAGCATTTT
many,TRBV20-1,TRBJ2-3,TRBD2,CSATTSGRVDTQYF,TGCAGTGCTACAACTAGCGGGAGGGTTGATACGCAGTATTTT
many,TRBV7-7,TRBJ2-3,TRBD2,CASSSSGGRSDTQYF,TGTGCTAGCAGCTCCAGCGGGGGAAGGTCAGATACGCAGTATTTT
many,TRBV20-1,TRBJ2-3,TRBD1,CSASRDRGGWGPQYF,TGCAGTGCTAGCCGGGACAGGGGGGGTTGGGGGCCGCAGTATTTT
many,TRBV9,TRBJ2-2,.,CASSVVGASLGITGELFF,TGTGCCAGCAGCGTAGTCGGGGCTAGCCTGGGGATCACCGGGGAGCTGTTTTTT
many,TRBV7-2,TRBJ2-7,TRBD2,CASSLRGGDVDEQYF,TGTGCCAGCAGCTTAAGGGGAGGGGACGTCGACGAGCAGTACTTC
few,TRBV5-4,TRBJ1-2,TRBD1,CASSSTGTGGFGYTF,TGTGCCAGCAGCTCCACCGGGACAGGGGGATTTGGCTACACCTTC
many,TRBV5-1,TRBJ1-4,TRBD1,CASSSGQGLNQGEKLFF,TGCGCCAGCAGCTCAGGACAGGGGTTAAATCAAGGTGAAAAACTGTTTTTT
many,TRBV20-1,TRBJ1-2,TRBD1,CSASHPLTGSGGYTF,TGCAGTGCTTCGCATCCATTGACAGGGAGCGGTGGCTACACCTTC
many,TRBV2,TRBJ2-5,TRBD2,CASGLAGTNQETQYF,TGTGCCAGCGGCCTAGCGGGAACCAACCAAGAGACCCAGTACTTC
.,TRBV5-4,TRBJ2-5,.,CATRKSAGPQETQYF,TGTGCCACACGAAAGTCGGCTGGTCCGCAAGAGACCCAGTACTTC
many,TRBV27,TRBJ1-1,.,CASSSRGTTEAFF,TGTGCCAGCAGTTCTCGAGGAACCACTGAAGCTTTCTTT
many,TRBV5-1,TRBJ2-1,.,CASTIAPSTGANEQFF,TGCGCCAGCACTATAGCCCCGTCAACGGGCGCGAATGAGCAGTTCTTC
many,TRBV27,TRBJ2-2,.,CASSLLGNTGELFF,TGTGCCAGCAGTTTACTGGGAAACACCGGGGAGCTGTTTTTT